This TCR beta chain was recorded in a study of shared T cell receptors in the human thymus. V was trimmed by 8 bases and J by 4 bases, leaving 17 bases between them. CDR1 and CDR2 (germline): LNHNV, YYDKDF (reference sequence). The CDR3 length is 14 residues. Sequencing used immunoSEQ multiplex PCR; TCRdb keeps in-frame clones, though not all of them. The sample records hundreds of thousands of clones, more than 70% being singletons. The same sample was also studied in work on human thymus T cells. Per that paper: Donation was from healthy Finnish infants who were having corrective surgery that addressed congenital heart defects. From resections taken during corrective heart surgery, the thymus tissue was obtained. Thymic as well as blood repertoires seemed to favor certain V and J genes unevenly. Highly overlapping thymic repertoires among unrelated individuals were reported in related research.

The rearrangement uses TRBV15 and TRBJ2-5; TRBD2 might be the D (5 bases). This clonotype originated in a boy in the first two years of life with a congenital heart defect. Sequencing was performed on thymocytes. The chain's CDR3 is CATEDYPEGETQYF. CDR3 nucleotides: TGTGCCACCGAAGACTACCCCGAGGGAGAGACCCAGTACTTC. Looking up the rest from reference TRBV15 and TRBJ2-5 gives the full variable domain: DAMVIQNPRYQVTQFGKPVTLSCSQTLNHNVMYWYQQKSSQAPKLLFHYYDKDFNNEADTPDNFQSRRPNTSFCFLDIRSPGLGDTAMYLCATEDYPEGETQYFGPGTRLLVL.